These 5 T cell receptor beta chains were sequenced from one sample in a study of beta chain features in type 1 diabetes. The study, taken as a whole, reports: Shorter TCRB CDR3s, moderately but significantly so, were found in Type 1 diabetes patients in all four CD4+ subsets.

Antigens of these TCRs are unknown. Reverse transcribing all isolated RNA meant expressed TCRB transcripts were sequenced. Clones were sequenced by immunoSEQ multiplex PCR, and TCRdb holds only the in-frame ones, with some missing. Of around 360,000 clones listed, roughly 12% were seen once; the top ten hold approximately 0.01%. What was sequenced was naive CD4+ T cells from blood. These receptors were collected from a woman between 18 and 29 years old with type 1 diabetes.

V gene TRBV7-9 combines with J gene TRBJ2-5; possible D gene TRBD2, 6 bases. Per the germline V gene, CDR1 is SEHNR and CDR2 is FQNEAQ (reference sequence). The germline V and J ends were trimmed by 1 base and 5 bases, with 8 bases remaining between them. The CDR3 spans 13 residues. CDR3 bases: TGTGCCAGCAGCTTAGGGAGCGGGGAGACCCAGTACTTC. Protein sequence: CASSLGSGETQYF.

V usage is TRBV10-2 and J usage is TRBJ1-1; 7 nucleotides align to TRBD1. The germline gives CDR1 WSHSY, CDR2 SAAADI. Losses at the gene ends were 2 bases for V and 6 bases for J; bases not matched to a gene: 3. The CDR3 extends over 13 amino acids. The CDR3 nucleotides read TGCGCCAGCAGTGAGAACAGGGGATCTGAAGCTTTCTTT. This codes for CASSENRGSEAFF.

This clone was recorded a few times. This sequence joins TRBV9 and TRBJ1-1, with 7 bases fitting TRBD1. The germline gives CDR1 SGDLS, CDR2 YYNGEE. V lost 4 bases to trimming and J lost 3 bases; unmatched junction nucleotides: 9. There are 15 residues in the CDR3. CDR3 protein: CASSSDHRGDTEAFF. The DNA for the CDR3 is TGTGCCAGCAGCTCGGATCACAGGGGTGACACTGAAGCTTTCTTT.

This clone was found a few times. The DNA of the CDR3 is TGCGCCAGCAGCCTCCAATCACAGGGGGCGAGCACAGATACGCAGTATTTT. This encodes CASSLQSQGASTDTQYF. V and J are TRBV4-3 and TRBJ2-3; 9 bases match TRBD1. CDR1 and CDR2 from the germline V gene are LGHNA and YSLEER. This CDR3 is built from 17 residues. The V gene end was trimmed by 4 bases and the J gene end by 0 bases; junction bases not matched to a gene: 8.

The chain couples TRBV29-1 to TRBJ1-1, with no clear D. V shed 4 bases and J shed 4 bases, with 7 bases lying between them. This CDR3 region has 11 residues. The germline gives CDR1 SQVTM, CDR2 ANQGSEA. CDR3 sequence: CSVVRSTEAFF. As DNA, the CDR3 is TGCAGCGTTGTTCGGAGCACTGAAGCTTTCTTT.